One and the same sample provided the 20 T cell receptor beta chains below, sequenced in a study of siplizumab effects on memory and regulatory T cells. Method: immunoSEQ multiplex PCR; TCRdb's copy keeps in-frame clones and lacks some. The sample has 45,000 to 60,000 clones, less than 90% seen once. Source material: naive CD8+ T cells sorted from blood. The origin of the receptors is a human donor in good health.

The chain carries TRBV7-8 and TRBJ1-1; D unresolved. Germline CDR1 is SGHVS and CDR2 is FQNEAQ. The V gene lost 6 bases and the J gene lost 0 bases, with 14 bases spanning the gap. This CDR3 has 15 residues. The CDR3 coding sequence is TGTGCCAGCAGTCCGAAGGGCTATTTGAACACTGAAGCTTTCTTT. It yields the protein CASSPKGYLNTEAFF. Full variable domain (outside the CDR3, taken from reference TRBV7-8 and TRBJ1-1): GAGVSQSPRYKVAKRGQDVALRCDPISGHVSLFWYQQALGQGPEFLTYFQNEAQLDKSGLPSDRFFAERPEGSVSTLKIQRTQQEDSAVYLCASSPKGYLNTEAFFGQGTRLTVV.

The rearrangement uses TRBV7-9 and TRBJ2-1, with 7 bases identical to TRBD1. Germline-derived CDR1 and CDR2 are SEHNR and FQNEAQ (reference sequence). J was trimmed by 5 bases and V by 5 bases; bases with no gene match: 9. This CDR3 comprises 15 residues. CDR3 residues: CASSAPGTDNNEQFF. The DNA of the CDR3 is TGTGCCAGCAGCGCTCCCGGGACAGACAACAATGAGCAGTTCTTC.

This CDR3 is CASRAAGDDEQYF. In DNA, the CDR3 is TGCGCCAGCAGGGCAGCGGGAGATGACGAGCAGTACTTC. The V call is TRBV5-1, the J call TRBJ2-7, with TRBD2 matching 8 bases. The CDR3 length is 13 residues. Losses at the gene ends were 5 bases for V and 5 bases for J; bases not matched to a gene: 6. Germline V gene data show CDR1 as SGHRS and CDR2 as YFSETQ.

The chain couples TRBV29-1 to TRBJ2-7; TRBD1 agrees at 7 bases. Per the germline V gene, CDR1 is SQVTM and CDR2 is ANQGSEA. V was clipped by 4 bases and J by 2 bases; unmatched bases: 5. CDR3 size: 13 residues. The CDR3 sequence is CSVVGTVAYEQYF. The CDR3 nucleotides read TGCAGCGTTGTGGGGACAGTTGCCTACGAGCAGTACTTC.

The rearrangement joins TRBV5-5 to TRBJ2-1, with D perhaps matching TRBD2 (5 bases). V was shortened by 0 bases and J by 7 bases, with 5 bases between the two germline ends. The CDR3 loop spans 12 amino acids. The germline CDR1 and CDR2 sequences are SGHKS and YYEKEE (reference sequence). The CDR3 loop reads CASSLGGNEQFF. The DNA for the CDR3 is TGTGCCAGCAGCTTGGGCGGGAATGAGCAGTTCTTC. Drawing the rest from reference TRBV5-5 and TRBJ2-1, the complete variable domain is DAGVTQSPTHLIKTRGQQVTLRCSPISGHKSVSWYQQVLGQGPQFIFQYYEKEERGRGNFPDRFSARQFPNYSSELNVNALLLGDSALYLCASSLGGNEQFFGPGTRLTVL.

The chain links TRBV4-1 to TRBJ1-2; D may be TRBD1 (5 bases). V was shortened by 3 bases and J by 0 bases, with 20 bases between the two germline ends. The CDR3 contains 18 residues. Germline V lookup: CDR1 MGHRA, CDR2 YSYEKL. The CDR3 bases are TGCGCCAGCAGCCAGGTCGGGGCAGGGAGGCCGCCTAACTATGGCTACACCTTC. Amino acid sequence: CASSQVGAGRPPNYGYTF.

A single count supports this clone. The rearrangement uses TRBV15 and TRBJ2-1; TRBD2 might be the D (7 bases). The V gene lost 0 bases and the J gene lost 5 bases, with 17 bases spanning the gap. The CDR3 is 17 amino acids. CDR1 and CDR2 from the germline V gene are LNHNV and YYDKDF (reference sequence). CDR3 coding DNA: TGTGCCACCAGCAGAGATCTTGGGGTGGGGGGGCACAATGAGCAGTTCTTC. Translated: CATSRDLGVGGHNEQFF.

The J gene is TRBJ2-7, the V gene TRBV5-1; D not certain. Trimming cost V 4 bases and J 2 bases, with 13 bases left between them. The CDR3 consists of 14 residues. Germline CDR1 SGHRS, CDR2 YFSETQ. The CDR3 here is CASSVPAYPYEQYF. CDR3 DNA sequence: TGCGCCAGCAGCGTCCCAGCGTACCCCTACGAGCAGTACTTC.

The CDR3 region has the DNA TGCAGCGTTGAAGATCTTGGGCAGGGGAACACCATATATTTT. Translated, it gives CSVEDLGQGNTIYF. This chain joins TRBV29-1 and TRBJ1-3; D perhaps matches TRBD1 (6 bases). V dropped 0 bases and J dropped 7 bases, with 13 bases sitting between them. The CDR3 runs 14 residues. Germline-derived CDR1 and CDR2 are SQVTM and ANQGSEA.

The V and J genes are TRBV28 and TRBJ1-5; no clear D gene. V lost 0 bases and J 1 base, leaving 4 bases between the germline ends. This CDR3 contains 14 residues. Germline V gene sequence: CDR1 MDHEN, CDR2 SYDVKM. The CDR3 DNA sequence: TGTGCCAGCAGTTTATGGGACAGCAATCAGCCCCAGCATTTT. This codes for CASSLWDSNQPQHF.

The gene calls are TRBV9 and TRBJ2-7; tentatively, D is TRBD1 (6 bases). V was shortened by 0 bases and J by 3 bases, with 19 bases between the two germline ends. Germline V gene data show CDR1 as SGDLS and CDR2 as YYNGEE. There are 17 residues in the CDR3. Written as DNA, the CDR3 is TGTGCCAGCAGCGTAGACCGAACGACAGGAGAAAACTACGAGCAGTACTTC. It codes for CASSVDRTTGENYEQYF.

V and J are TRBV5-4 and TRBJ1-2; unclear D gene. V lost 3 bases, J lost 3 bases, and 15 bases lay in between. The germline CDR1 and CDR2 sequences are SGHNT and YYREEE (reference sequence). CDR3 length equals 15 residues. CDR3 nucleotides: TGTGCCAGCAGCTCGACACTTTCGACCCACTATGGCTACACCTTC. As protein: CASSSTLSTHYGYTF.

This sequence joins TRBV7-3 and TRBJ2-1; possible D gene TRBD2, 5 bases. Germline V gene lookup returns CDR1 SGHTA and CDR2 FQGTGA. Between the trimmed V and J ends, which lost 5 bases and 10 bases, there was a span of 12 bases. The CDR3 is made up of 12 amino acids. CDR3 nucleotides: TGTGCCAGCAGCCCGTACCCGGGGGAGCAGTTCTTC. It specifies CASSPYPGEQFF.

The gene calls are TRBV5-6 and TRBJ1-2; 9 bases are a match to TRBD1. The V gene's germline CDR1 is SGHDT and CDR2 YYEEEE. This CDR3 is built from 14 residues. V lost 0 bases, J lost 5 bases, and 2 bases stayed unmatched. The CDR3 coding sequence is TGTGCCAGCAGCTTGGTTGGGACAGGGTATGGCTACACCTTC. Translated, it gives CASSLVGTGYGYTF.

V and J are TRBV4-2 and TRBJ2-1, with 14 bases matching TRBD2. The V gene end was trimmed by 3 bases and the J gene end by 8 bases; junction bases not matched to a gene: 3. The CDR3 loop spans 15 amino acids. CDR1 LGHNA and CDR2 YNFKEQ come from the germline V gene. CDR3 bases: TGTGCCAGCAGCCAGGGACTAGCGGGAGAATATGAGCAGTTCTTC. Protein product: CASSQGLAGEYEQFF.

The J gene is TRBJ1-2, the V gene TRBV5-4; 11 nucleotides agree with TRBD1. The CDR3 consists of 15 residues. Germline CDR1 SGHNT, CDR2 YYREEE (reference sequence). The ends lost 4 bases at V and 3 bases at J; junction bases unmatched: 5. CDR3 nucleotide sequence: TGTGCCAGCAGCACACGGACAGGGGGCGACTATGGCTACACCTTC. It encodes CASSTRTGGDYGYTF.

The V call is TRBV20-1, the J call TRBJ1-2; D remains ambiguous. Per the germline V gene, CDR1 is DFQATT and CDR2 is SNEGSKA (reference sequence). This CDR3 contains 10 residues. V lost 3 bases and J 6 bases, leaving 5 bases between the germline ends. CDR3: CSASPNGYTF. The CDR3 DNA reads TGCAGTGCTAGTCCTAATGGCTACACCTTC.

This clone has just a few counts. The V and J genes are TRBV7-9 and TRBJ1-1; D unresolved. CDR1 and CDR2 from the germline V gene are SEHNR and FQNEAQ (reference sequence). CDR3 length: 10 residues. The ends were cut back, 3 bases at V and 7 bases at J, with 3 bases in the middle. CDR3 region: CASSFGEAFF. Written as DNA, the CDR3 is TGTGCCAGCAGCTTCGGTGAAGCTTTCTTT.

This chain uses TRBV10-2 with TRBJ2-6, with a possible D match to TRBD1 (5 bases). Germline CDR1 and CDR2: WSHSY and SAAADI. The CDR3 runs 15 residues. V lost 4 bases, J lost 3 bases, and 10 bases lay in between. CDR3 protein: CASSGQGGGANVLTF. CDR3 bases: TGCGCCAGCAGTGGGCAGGGTGGTGGGGCCAACGTCCTGACTTTC.

The chain employs TRBV7-9 and TRBJ2-1; unclear D gene. V was cut by 4 bases and J by 3 bases, with 13 bases left in between. The CDR3 covers 15 residues. The germline V gene encodes CDR1 SEHNR and CDR2 FQNEAQ (reference sequence). CDR3 sequence reads: CASSSPTENYNEQFF. CDR3 coding DNA: TGTGCCAGCAGCTCACCGACTGAAAACTACAATGAGCAGTTCTTC.